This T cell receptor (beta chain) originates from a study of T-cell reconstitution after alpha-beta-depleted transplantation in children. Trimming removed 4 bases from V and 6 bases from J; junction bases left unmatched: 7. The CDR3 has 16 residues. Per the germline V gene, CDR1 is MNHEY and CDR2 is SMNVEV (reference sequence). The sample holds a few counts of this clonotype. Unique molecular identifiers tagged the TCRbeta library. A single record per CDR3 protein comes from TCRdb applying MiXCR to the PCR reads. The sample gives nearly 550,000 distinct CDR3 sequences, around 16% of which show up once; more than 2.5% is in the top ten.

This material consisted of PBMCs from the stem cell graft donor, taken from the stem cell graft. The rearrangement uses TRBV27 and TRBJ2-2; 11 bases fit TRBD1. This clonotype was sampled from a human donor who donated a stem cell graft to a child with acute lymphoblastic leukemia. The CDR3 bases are TGTGCCAGCAGTTCCCAAGGACAGGGGGCGGCCGGGGAGCTGTTTTTT. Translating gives CASSSQGQGAAGELFF.